The rows below give T cell receptor beta chains drawn from one sample of a study of cytomegalovirus exposure and HLA in healthy donors. The protocol was immunoSEQ multiplex PCR, while the TCRdb copy is restricted to in-frame clones and leaves out a portion. The table includes 110,000 to 150,000 clones, just over 90% detected once. Sequenced sample: PBMCs. The receptors were gathered from a man aged 18-30 years in good health and CMV-seronegative. The CDR3 runs from the conserved cysteine through the conserved F or W. A D gene is named only where the DNA matches it firmly. Expanded clones get a size class; other rows say once, few or many, or leave the size out.

TRBJ2-3	TRBD2	TRBV7-9	NA	TGTGCCAGCAGCTTAGACCCTAGCGGGGGGGCGCGAGATACGCAGTATTTT	CASSLDPSGGARDTQYF
TRBJ1-1	NA	TRBV6-1	NA	TGTGCCAGCACTGGGGCCTCGAACACTGAAGCTTTCTTT	CASTGASNTEAFF
TRBJ2-1	NA	TRBV27	NA	TGTGCCAGCAGACTAGCTTCCTACAATGAGCAGTTCTTC	CASRLASYNEQFF
TRBJ1-1	TRBD1	TRBV5-1	NA	TGCGCCAGCAGCCCACAGGGGGCGAACACTGAAGCTTTCTTT	CASSPQGANTEAFF
TRBJ1-2	NA	TRBV5-6	NA	TGTGCCAGCAGCTTGGTGGCAGGGTCGGTACAGTATGGCTACACCTTC	CASSLVAGSVQYGYTF
TRBJ2-1	NA	TRBV5-1	NA	TGCGCCAGCAGCCGCGATACGAGCTCCTACAATGAGCAGTTCTTC	CASSRDTSSYNEQFF
TRBJ2-7	NA	TRBV5-1	few	TGCGCCAGCAGCGCCGAGTCAAGTAGCTCCTACGAGCAGTACTTC	CASSAESSSSYEQYF
TRBJ2-7	TRBD2	TRBV2	NA	TGTGCCAGCAGGGCCGGGACTAGCGGAGAATACTACGAGCAGTACTTC	CASRAGTSGEYYEQYF
TRBJ1-3	NA	TRBV14	NA	TGTGCCAGCAGCCAAGATCTCGCGGGCTCTGGAAACACCATATATTTT	CASSQDLAGSGNTIYF
TRBJ1-5	NA	TRBV6-1	NA	TGTGCCAGCAGTGTATGGACTCGGGGAAATCAGCCCCAGCATTTT	CASSVWTRGNQPQHF
TRBJ2-2	TRBD1	TRBV5-6	NA	TGTGCCAGCAGCTCCACAGGGGTGGGCGGGGAGCTGTTTTTT	CASSSTGVGGELFF
TRBJ1-1	TRBD1	TRBV5-4	NA	TGTGCCAGCACGCGGGACAGGCCACAGAACACTGAAGCTTTCTTT	CASTRDRPQNTEAFF
TRBJ2-1	TRBD1	TRBV7-3	NA	TGTGCCAGCAGTTCTATAGGGACAGGGGACTACAATGAGCAGTTCTTC	CASSSIGTGDYNEQFF
TRBJ1-6	TRBD1	TRBV5-1	NA	TGCGCCAGCAGCTTGGGACAGGGGCCGGCTTCACCCCTCCACTTT	CASSLGQGPASPLHF
TRBJ2-3	TRBD2	TRBV11-3	NA	TGTGCCAGCAGCGCCGGACTAGCGGGAGTGGGAGATACGCAGTATTTT	CASSAGLAGVGDTQYF
TRBJ2-1	TRBD1	TRBV15	NA	TGTGCCACCAGCTCTCAACAGGGGGTTGAGCAGTTCTTC	CATSSQQGVEQFF
TRBJ2-5	TRBD1	TRBV30	NA	TGTGCCTGGATGAATACCGCATGGACAGGGGCAGAGACCCAGTACTTC	CAWMNTAWTGAETQYF
TRBJ1-1	TRBD1	TRBV5-1	NA	TGCGCCAGCAGCCCCTCCGGGACAGGTCAGGGTGAAGCTTTCTTT	CASSPSGTGQGEAFF
TRBJ2-1	TRBD2	TRBV14	once	TGTGCCAGCAGCCAAGAAGCGGGGGGGCCTTTGAATGAGCAGTTCTTC	CASSQEAGGPLNEQFF
TRBJ2-5	TRBD2	TRBV9	NA	TGTGCCAGCAGCGTAGGACTAGCGGGTCTCCAAGAGACCCAGTACTTC	CASSVGLAGLQETQYF
TRBJ1-5	NA	TRBV19	few	TGTGCCAGTAGCTTCGGACTCAATAGCAATCAGCCCCAGCATTTT	CASSFGLNSNQPQHF
TRBJ2-7	NA	TRBV5-6	NA	TGTGCCAGCACCGTACGTGGAGGGGGCCGGAGCTCCTACGAGCAGTACTTC	CASTVRGGGRSSYEQYF
TRBJ1-2	NA	TRBV6-1	NA	TGTGCCAGCAGTGATGGACAAACCTATGGCTACACCTTC	CASSDGQTYGYTF
TRBJ2-1	TRBD2	TRBV11-3	NA	TGTGCCAGCACGGCGGGACTAGCGGGAGGGCGGCCGTTCTTC	CASTAGLAGGRPFF
TRBJ1-5	TRBD1	TRBV15	NA	TGTGCCACCAGCAGAGTGAGACAGGGGAGTTCAAATTTCGGTCAGCCCCAGCATTTT	CATSRVRQGSSNFGQPQHF
TRBJ1-1	TRBD1	TRBV29-1	NA	TGCAGCTACTCCGGGACAGGGTCCGCTTTCTTT	CSYSGTGSAFF
TRBJ2-1	TRBD2	TRBV27	NA	TGTGCCAGCAGTTTTGGGACTAGCGGGAGTTCTGAGCAGTTCTTC	CASSFGTSGSSEQFF
TRBJ1-1	NA	TRBV2	NA	TGTGCCAGCATTCAGGGTTTGGAAGCTTTCTTT	CASIQGLEAFF
TRBJ2-3	NA	TRBV4-1	NA	TGCGCCAGCAGCCAAGATAGGAGGGCGCAGTATTTT	CASSQDRRAQYF
TRBJ1-6	NA	TRBV18	few	TGTGCCAGCTCGTCTTCGGGACACGGTAATTCACCCCTCCACTTT	CASSSSGHGNSPLHF
TRBJ2-1	TRBD1	TRBV7-9	NA	TGTGCCAGCAGCTCCGTACGGACAGGGCCACCCAATGAGCAGTTCTTC	CASSSVRTGPPNEQFF
TRBJ1-1	NA	TRBV30	NA	TGTGCCTGGAGTTTCGGGATCACTGAAGCTTTCTTT	CAWSFGITEAFF
TRBJ1-2	NA	TRBV6-1	NA	TGTGCCAGCAGGGCTGTTAACTATGGCTACACCTTC	CASRAVNYGYTF
TRBJ2-2	NA	TRBV5-1	NA	TGCGCCAGCAGCCACGGGAACAGGGTGAACACCGGGGAGCTGTTTTTT	CASSHGNRVNTGELFF
TRBJ1-5	NA	TRBV7-9	NA	TGTGCCATTGCGGAGAGTAGCAATCAGCCCCAGCATTTT	CAIAESSNQPQHF
TRBJ2-3	NA	TRBV27	NA	TGTGCCAGCAGTTTATCGAGGACAGATACGCAGTATTTT	CASSLSRTDTQYF
TRBJ1-5	NA	TRBV4-2	NA	TGTGCCAGCAGCCAAGCGGCCAGGGGAGACAATCAGCCCCAGCATTTT	CASSQAARGDNQPQHF
TRBJ2-1	NA	TRBV23-1	NA	TGCGCCAGCAGTCAACCCGAACGAGGAGTTAATGAGCAGTTCTTC	CASSQPERGVNEQFF
TRBJ2-1	TRBD2	TRBV10-2	few	TGCGCCAGCAGTGAGCGGGAGGTCAATGAGCAGTTCTTC	CASSEREVNEQFF
TRBJ1-6	NA	TRBV6-5	NA	TGTGCCAGCAGTCTCCAGGGTTCACCCCTCCACTTT	CASSLQGSPLHF
TRBJ2-4	TRBD2	TRBV28	NA	TGTGCCAGCGATTCTGGGACTAGCAGCAAAAACATTCAGTACTTC	CASDSGTSSKNIQYF